This is a list of T cell receptor beta chains from one sample in a study of blood T cells in healthy people across ages. TCRdb re-derived calls from the 5' RACE reads in MiXCR, one entry per CDR3 protein. The repertoire has around 1,800,000 distinct CDR3 sequences, about 39% of them found once; the top ten carry roughly 23%. The sample taken for sequencing was blood. The source of these receptors is a human donor in good health. The CDR3 runs from the conserved cysteine through the conserved F or W. The D gene is left open where the match is weak. The size field is filled for only some rows; it gives once, few, many or a size class.

cdr3_aa: CASSRRRGYTF
cdr3_nt: TGTGCCAGCAGTCGACGAAGGGGCTACACCTTC
v_call: TRBV28
j_call: TRBJ1-2
clone_size: few
d_call: -

cdr3_aa: CASSYEAGTGTDTQYF
cdr3_nt: TGTGCCAGCAGTTACGAGGCCGGGACAGGGACCGATACGCAGTATTTT
v_call: TRBV6-2/TRBV6-3
j_call: TRBJ2-3
clone_size: few
d_call: TRBD1

cdr3_aa: CASSQRIAGELFF
cdr3_nt: TGTGCCAGCAGTCAGAGGATTGCGGGGGAGCTGTTTTTT
v_call: TRBV6-2/TRBV6-3
j_call: TRBJ2-2
clone_size: few
d_call: -

cdr3_aa: CATRGYNEQFF
cdr3_nt: TGTGCCACCAGGGGTTACAATGAGCAGTTCTTC
v_call: TRBV24-1
j_call: TRBJ2-1
clone_size: few
d_call: -

cdr3_aa: CASSAPRQGKINEQFF
cdr3_nt: TGTGCCAGCAGCGCCCCCCGACAGGGGAAAATCAATGAGCAGTTCTTC
v_call: TRBV21-1
j_call: TRBJ2-1
clone_size: -
d_call: -

cdr3_aa: CSVKAEGYEQFF
cdr3_nt: TGCAGTGTTAAGGCAGAGGGGTATGAGCAGTTCTTC
v_call: TRBV20-1
j_call: TRBJ2-1
clone_size: -
d_call: -

cdr3_aa: CASSSRALTPYEQYF
cdr3_nt: TGTGCCAGCAGCTCCCGGGCTCTTACACCGTACGAGCAGTACTTC
v_call: TRBV7-2
j_call: TRBJ2-7
clone_size: -
d_call: -

cdr3_aa: CASSELKGAYSNQPQHF
cdr3_nt: TGTGCCAGCAGTGAATTGAAGGGGGCTTATAGCAATCAGCCTCAGCATTTT
v_call: TRBV25-1
j_call: TRBJ1-5
clone_size: -
d_call: TRBD1

cdr3_aa: CASVEGPSYGYTF
cdr3_nt: TGTGCCAGCGTAGAGGGCCCTTCCTATGGCTACACCTTC
v_call: TRBV7-9
j_call: TRBJ1-2
clone_size: -
d_call: -

cdr3_aa: CAISESASGAWIYEQYF
cdr3_nt: TGTGCCATCAGTGAGTCGGCTAGCGGGGCGTGGATCTACGAGCAGTACTTC
v_call: TRBV10-3
j_call: TRBJ2-7
clone_size: -
d_call: TRBD2

cdr3_aa: CSADRGANYGYTF
cdr3_nt: TGCAGTGCTGACAGGGGGGCTAACTATGGCTACACCTTC
v_call: TRBV20-1
j_call: TRBJ1-2
clone_size: few
d_call: TRBD1

cdr3_aa: CASRMGRFPYEQYF
cdr3_nt: TGTGCCAGCAGAATGGGCCGATTCCCATACGAGCAGTACTTC
v_call: TRBV7-8
j_call: TRBJ2-7
clone_size: few
d_call: -

cdr3_aa: CASSWGQEGSGYTF
cdr3_nt: TGCGCCAGCAGCTGGGGACAGGAGGGAAGTGGCTACACCTTC
v_call: TRBV5-1
j_call: TRBJ1-2
clone_size: -
d_call: TRBD1

cdr3_aa: CASSFAGGKGNTIYF
cdr3_nt: TGTGCCAGCAGCTTCGCGGGGGGCAAAGGAAACACCATATATTTT
v_call: TRBV7-8
j_call: TRBJ1-3
clone_size: -
d_call: -

cdr3_aa: CASSQASGQYEQFF
cdr3_nt: TGTGCCAGCAGCCAAGCCTCGGGACAGTACGAGCAGTTCTTC
v_call: TRBV3-1
j_call: TRBJ2-1
clone_size: few
d_call: TRBD1

cdr3_aa: CASRFTRTGDEQYF
cdr3_nt: TGTGCCAGCAGATTCACCCGGACAGGTGACGAGCAGTACTTC
v_call: TRBV6-5
j_call: TRBJ2-7
clone_size: -
d_call: TRBD1

cdr3_aa: CASSFRTDEPGANVLTF
cdr3_nt: TGCGCCAGCAGTTTTAGGACAGACGAGCCTGGGGCCAACGTCCTGACTTTC
v_call: TRBV5-1
j_call: TRBJ2-6
clone_size: -
d_call: -

cdr3_aa: CSGAEVSEQYF
cdr3_nt: TGCAGTGGCGCGGAGGTCAGCGAGCAGTACTTC
v_call: TRBV20-1
j_call: TRBJ2-7
clone_size: few
d_call: -

cdr3_aa: CASSMLGGRMLVKNIQYF
cdr3_nt: TGTGCCAGTAGTATGCTTGGGGGACGGATGCTAGTCAAAAACATTCAGTACTTC
v_call: TRBV19
j_call: TRBJ2-4
clone_size: -
d_call: -

cdr3_aa: CASRGTGGTYEQYF
cdr3_nt: TGTGCCAGCAGGGGGACAGGGGGCACCTACGAGCAGTACTTC
v_call: TRBV6-5
j_call: TRBJ2-7
clone_size: few
d_call: TRBD1

cdr3_aa: CASSQDDGLDGELFF
cdr3_nt: TGCGCCAGCAGCCAAGATGATGGATTGGACGGGGAGCTGTTTTTT
v_call: TRBV4-3
j_call: TRBJ2-2
clone_size: -
d_call: -

cdr3_aa: CAIREDPRETQYF
cdr3_nt: TGTGCCATCAGGGAAGACCCGAGAGAGACCCAGTACTTC
v_call: TRBV10-3
j_call: TRBJ2-5
clone_size: -
d_call: -

cdr3_aa: CASSFISETQYF
cdr3_nt: TGTGCCAGCAGCTTTATCTCGGAGACCCAGTACTTC
v_call: TRBV7-9
j_call: TRBJ2-5
clone_size: many
d_call: -

cdr3_aa: CASSDLAGTYNEQFF
cdr3_nt: TGTGCCAGCAGTGATCTAGCGGGGACCTACAATGAGCAGTTCTTC
v_call: TRBV6-4
j_call: TRBJ2-1
clone_size: -
d_call: TRBD2

cdr3_aa: CASSYSPTSGIQYF
cdr3_nt: TGTGCCAGCAGTTACTCGCCGACATCCGGGATCCAGTACTTC
v_call: TRBV6-2/TRBV6-3
j_call: TRBJ2-4
clone_size: -
d_call: -

cdr3_aa: CASSVSAETQFF
cdr3_nt: TGTGCCAGCAGCGTATCGGCGGAGACCCAGTTCTTC
v_call: TRBV6-2/TRBV6-3
j_call: TRBJ2-1
clone_size: -
d_call: -

cdr3_aa: CASSLAGTKGADEQFF
cdr3_nt: TGTGCCAGCAGCTTAGCGGGGACGAAGGGGGCTGATGAGCAGTTCTTC
v_call: TRBV7-9
j_call: TRBJ2-1
clone_size: few
d_call: TRBD1

cdr3_aa: CASSPSPGGISEKLFF
cdr3_nt: TGTGCCAGCAGCCCCTCCCCAGGGGGCATTAGCGAAAAACTGTTTTTT
v_call: TRBV28
j_call: TRBJ1-4
clone_size: -
d_call: TRBD1

cdr3_aa: CSARVAGGLSYNEQFF
cdr3_nt: TGCAGTGCTAGAGTGGCGGGGGGCCTATCATACAATGAGCAGTTCTTC
v_call: TRBV20-1
j_call: TRBJ2-1
clone_size: -
d_call: TRBD2

cdr3_aa: CASSLGPNTEAFF
cdr3_nt: TGTGCCAGCAGCTTGGGACCGAACACTGAAGCTTTCTTT
v_call: TRBV5-1
j_call: TRBJ1-1
clone_size: many
d_call: -

cdr3_aa: CASRLATGGHTEAFF
cdr3_nt: TGTGCCAGCAGGCTAGCGACAGGGGGCCACACTGAAGCTTTCTTT
v_call: TRBV27
j_call: TRBJ1-1
clone_size: -
d_call: TRBD1

cdr3_aa: CVSSRKVADTQYF
cdr3_nt: TGTGTCAGCAGCCGGAAGGTGGCAGATACGCAGTATTTT
v_call: TRBV4-2
j_call: TRBJ2-3
clone_size: -
d_call: -

cdr3_aa: CASSQAGTQYEQYF
cdr3_nt: TGTGCCAGCAGCCAAGCCGGGACCCAATACGAGCAGTACTTC
v_call: TRBV6-5
j_call: TRBJ2-7
clone_size: -
d_call: -

cdr3_aa: CASSNPDTNSPLHF
cdr3_nt: TGCGCCAGCAGTAATCCGGATACGAATTCACCCCTCCACTTT
v_call: TRBV4-3
j_call: TRBJ1-6
clone_size: few
d_call: -

cdr3_aa: CASSSPAEREYYGYTF
cdr3_nt: TGTGCCAGCAGTTCGCCGGCAGAACGAGAGTACTATGGCTACACCTTC
v_call: TRBV28
j_call: TRBJ1-2
clone_size: -
d_call: -

cdr3_aa: CAILSDTEAFF
cdr3_nt: TGTGCCATCCTTTCGGACACTGAAGCTTTCTTT
v_call: TRBV10-3
j_call: TRBJ1-1
clone_size: -
d_call: -

cdr3_aa: CASSLGPAGTTDTQYF
cdr3_nt: TGTGCCAGCAGCTTAGGTCCAGCGGGGACCACAGATACGCAGTATTTT
v_call: TRBV7-2
j_call: TRBJ2-3
clone_size: -
d_call: TRBD2

cdr3_aa: CASSLRGSTEAFF
cdr3_nt: TGTGCCAGCAGCTTACGAGGGAGCACTGAAGCTTTCTTT
v_call: TRBV7-2
j_call: TRBJ1-1
clone_size: many
d_call: -

cdr3_aa: CSASSGPDTQYF
cdr3_nt: TGCAGTGCTAGCTCAGGGCCAGATACGCAGTATTTT
v_call: TRBV20-1
j_call: TRBJ2-3
clone_size: -
d_call: -

cdr3_aa: CASSLSKGARGYTF
cdr3_nt: TGTGCCAGCAGCTTAAGTAAGGGGGCGCGAGGCTACACCTTC
v_call: TRBV7-2
j_call: TRBJ1-2
clone_size: -
d_call: TRBD1

cdr3_aa: CASSAPRDRANYGYTF
cdr3_nt: TGTGCCAGCAGCGCCCCTCGGGACCGAGCTAACTATGGCTACACCTTC
v_call: TRBV7-9
j_call: TRBJ1-2
clone_size: -
d_call: -

cdr3_aa: CASSPRGLSTDTQYF
cdr3_nt: TGTGCCAGCAGCCCTAGGGGACTATCCACAGATACGCAGTATTTT
v_call: TRBV11-2
j_call: TRBJ2-3
clone_size: many
d_call: TRBD2

cdr3_aa: CASSYPTKGTGDGYTF
cdr3_nt: TGTGCCAGCAGTTACCCGACTAAGGGGACAGGGGATGGCTACACCTTC
v_call: TRBV6-6
j_call: TRBJ1-2
clone_size: -
d_call: TRBD1

cdr3_aa: CSAPLWGADTDTQYF
cdr3_nt: TGCAGTGCCCCCCTGTGGGGGGCCGACACAGATACGCAGTATTTT
v_call: TRBV20-1
j_call: TRBJ2-3
clone_size: many
d_call: -

cdr3_aa: CSAPRGAGQRGYTQYF
cdr3_nt: TGCAGTGCACCTAGAGGGGCCGGGCAGCGGGGATATACGCAGTATTTT
v_call: TRBV20-1
j_call: TRBJ2-3
clone_size: few
d_call: TRBD2

cdr3_aa: CASSQDMAAGGQVEQYF
cdr3_nt: TGCGCCAGCAGTCAAGATATGGCGGCGGGGGGGCAAGTCGAGCAGTACTTC
v_call: TRBV4-1
j_call: TRBJ2-7
clone_size: -
d_call: TRBD2

cdr3_aa: CASSQEPTSGSVRNEQFF
cdr3_nt: TGCGCCAGCAGCCAAGAACCCACTAGCGGGAGTGTGAGGAATGAGCAGTTCTTC
v_call: TRBV4-1
j_call: TRBJ2-1
clone_size: -
d_call: TRBD2

cdr3_aa: CTSSPTTSGVNYEQYF
cdr3_nt: TGTACCAGCAGCCCGACGACTAGCGGGGTCAACTACGAGCAGTACTTC
v_call: TRBV12-3/TRBV12-4
j_call: TRBJ2-7
clone_size: -
d_call: TRBD2

cdr3_aa: CASSSGLWRETQYF
cdr3_nt: TGTGCCAGCAGCTCGGGACTTTGGAGGGAGACCCAGTACTTC
v_call: TRBV7-2
j_call: TRBJ2-5
clone_size: -
d_call: -